Sequencing of this T cell receptor beta chain was carried out in a study of regulatory dendritic cells for organ transplantation (dated by TCRdb to about 2017). At the level of the whole study: Regulatory dendritic cells were generated from monocytes cultured with vitamin D3 on days 0 and 4 and IL-10 on day 4. The TCRbeta repertoires of sorted naive and memory CD4+ and CD8+ T cells were sequenced before and after allostimulation with regulatory or mature dendritic cells. On day 6, LPS was added to the DC cultures to test how the DCs responded to a strong maturation-inducing agent. Here is what the overall study found, with its caveats: Of the resting subsets, the one holding the most alloreactive TCR clonotypes was memory CD8+ T cells. Sequencing was done in only a couple of subjects, and the authors reported considerable heterogeneity between individuals in the alloreactive memory CD8+ T cell pool. Highly diverse repertoires were observed in naive CD4+ and CD8+ T cells, whereas lower diversity was observed in memory cells, and the most oligoclonal repertoires were found in memory CD8+ cells. Expansion of memory CD8+ clones was induced by allostimulation in both subjects, but more limited expansion appeared to be induced by regulatory dendritic cells than by mature dendritic cells.

Sorted T cell subsets were CFSE-labeled and co-cultured for five to six days with allogeneic regulatory or mature dendritic cells at a 1:10 DC:T ratio. Naive T cells were sorted as CD45RA+ and memory T cells as CD45RO+ CD4+ or CD8+ cells by FACS. The T cells used for TCR sequencing were obtained from two healthy control subjects. The Qiagen DNeasy Blood & Tissue Kit was used to extract genomic DNA. As to this clone: Its specific antigen is unknown. No much larger clone exists at a distance of one base, and base qualities are not known.

Trimming removed 5 bases from V and 0 bases from J, leaving 14 bases between the germline ends. From its cysteine to its phenylalanine, the CDR3 spans 16 amino acids. The only DNA kept is the CDR3, 48 bases in frame from the first base. The germline V gene sets CDR1 to SGHTA and CDR2 to FQGNSA. The TCRbeta CDR3 regions were amplified in a multiplexed two-step PCR with Vbeta-specific forward primers and Jbeta-specific reverse primers. Through the immunoSEQ service, the TCRbeta libraries were run on an Illumina instrument for sequencing. The authors' pipeline ran thus. V, D and J genes were assigned using IMGT annotation, and counts were corrected for multiplex PCR bias using synthetic CDR3 analogues. Repertoire clonality was computed in the immunoSEQ Analyzer as one minus normalized Shannon entropy. Fisher's exact test with Benjamini-Hochberg false discovery rate control was used to define clonal expansion, with two-tailed P<0.01. Drawn from immuneACCESS, this table holds only the in-frame rearrangements with V and J called that TCRdb kept. Clones are partly lost; checked studies trace under half to an unresolved V gene and leave the rest unexplained. Clone size and the V and J calls come from that table; the DNA yielded D and trimming. The table for this sample lists about 12,000 clones; about 80% of them were counted only once. Of the sample, approximately 0.63% falls within the top ten clones.

The receptor chain draws on TRBV7-2 and TRBJ1-5, with no D gene named confidently. This receptor was identified in a human donor in good health. The sequencing input was naive CD4+ T cells from blood cultured with regulatory dendritic cells. The label giving this sample's cell subset or site can be read as: CD45RA+ naive T cells. CDR3 loop: CASSPEGWYSNQPQHF. The sequenced DNA: TGTGCCAGCAGCCCAGAGGGCTGGTATAGCAATCAGCCCCAGCATTTT.